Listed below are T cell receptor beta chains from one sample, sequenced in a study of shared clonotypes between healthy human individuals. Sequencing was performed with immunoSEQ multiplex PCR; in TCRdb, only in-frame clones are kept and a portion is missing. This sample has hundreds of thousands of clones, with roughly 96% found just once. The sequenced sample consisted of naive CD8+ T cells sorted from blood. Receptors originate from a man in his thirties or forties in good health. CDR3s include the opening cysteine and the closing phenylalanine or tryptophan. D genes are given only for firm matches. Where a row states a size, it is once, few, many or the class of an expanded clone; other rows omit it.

CDR3aa: CASGSGVNTEAFF; CDR3nt: TGTGCCAGCGGCTCAGGGGTGAACACTGAAGCTTTCTTT; j_gene: TRBJ1-1; abundance: -; len: 13; v_gene: TRBV6-5; d_gene: -
CDR3aa: CASSVWREVYEQYF; CDR3nt: TGCGCCAGCAGTGTTTGGCGGGAAGTCTACGAGCAGTACTTC; j_gene: TRBJ2-7; abundance: -; len: 14; v_gene: TRBV10-2; d_gene: -
CDR3aa: CASSLGDTDTGYTF; CDR3nt: TGTGCCAGCAGCTTAGGGGACACGGACACGGGCTACACCTTC; j_gene: TRBJ1-2; abundance: -; len: 14; v_gene: TRBV7-9; d_gene: -
CDR3aa: CASGTAGNEKLFF; CDR3nt: TGTGCCAGTGGGACCGCGGGAAATGAAAAACTGTTTTTT; j_gene: TRBJ1-4; abundance: -; len: 13; v_gene: TRBV7-9; d_gene: -
CDR3aa: CASSESVNTDTQYF; CDR3nt: TGTGCCAGCAGTGAATCAGTCAACACAGATACGCAGTATTTT; j_gene: TRBJ2-3; abundance: few; len: 14; v_gene: TRBV25-1; d_gene: -
CDR3aa: CASSLVSGTAEQYF; CDR3nt: TGTGCCAGCAGCTTAGTTTCCGGGACAGCCGAGCAGTACTTC; j_gene: TRBJ2-7; abundance: -; len: 14; v_gene: TRBV7-9; d_gene: TRBD1
CDR3aa: CASSLSAGGAYEQYF; CDR3nt: TGTGCCAGCAGCCTCAGCGCGGGGGGCGCGTACGAGCAGTACTTC; j_gene: TRBJ2-7; abundance: -; len: 15; v_gene: TRBV9; d_gene: TRBD2
CDR3aa: CASSLEPGQGYNEQFF; CDR3nt: TGCGCCAGCAGCTTGGAACCGGGACAGGGGTACAATGAGCAGTTCTTC; j_gene: TRBJ2-1; abundance: -; len: 16; v_gene: TRBV5-1; d_gene: TRBD1
CDR3aa: CASSVGLVGFYEQYF; CDR3nt: TGTGCCAGTAGCGTGGGACTAGTTGGTTTTTACGAGCAGTACTTC; j_gene: TRBJ2-7; abundance: -; len: 15; v_gene: TRBV19; d_gene: TRBD2
CDR3aa: CASSLAANGYTF; CDR3nt: TGTGCCAGCAGCTTAGCGGCCAATGGCTACACCTTC; j_gene: TRBJ1-2; abundance: -; len: 12; v_gene: TRBV7-9; d_gene: -
CDR3aa: CASSLQVTNTEAFF; CDR3nt: TGTGCCAGCAGTTTACAGGTCACGAACACTGAAGCTTTCTTT; j_gene: TRBJ1-1; abundance: -; len: 14; v_gene: TRBV6-1; d_gene: -
CDR3aa: CASSLGDGKLFF; CDR3nt: TGTGCCAGCAGCTTAGGGGACGGGAAACTGTTTTTT; j_gene: TRBJ1-4; abundance: -; len: 12; v_gene: TRBV7-9; d_gene: -
CDR3aa: CASRDGTSGRDHEQFF; CDR3nt: TGTGCCAGCAGGGACGGGACTAGCGGGAGGGACCATGAGCAGTTCTTC; j_gene: TRBJ2-1; abundance: -; len: 16; v_gene: TRBV2; d_gene: TRBD2
CDR3aa: CASSRGPGGQETQYF; CDR3nt: TGTGCCAGCAGTCGCGGACCGGGTGGCCAAGAGACCCAGTACTTC; j_gene: TRBJ2-5; abundance: -; len: 15; v_gene: TRBV28; d_gene: -
CDR3aa: CASSQRGTSGRVSYNEQFF; CDR3nt: TGTGCCAGCAGTCAACGCGGGACTAGCGGGAGGGTGTCCTACAATGAGCAGTTCTTC; j_gene: TRBJ2-1; abundance: -; len: 19; v_gene: TRBV14; d_gene: TRBD2
CDR3aa: CASSLPIDYYEQYF; CDR3nt: TGTGCCAGCAGCCTTCCCATAGACTACTACGAGCAGTACTTC; j_gene: TRBJ2-7; abundance: -; len: 14; v_gene: TRBV5-4; d_gene: -
CDR3aa: CSASGEPQHF; CDR3nt: TGCAGTGCTAGCGGGGAGCCCCAGCATTTT; j_gene: TRBJ1-5; abundance: -; len: 10; v_gene: TRBV20-1; d_gene: -
CDR3aa: CASSLRRDRDEQFF; CDR3nt: TGTGCCAGCAGCTTGCGGAGGGACCGAGATGAGCAGTTCTTC; j_gene: TRBJ2-1; abundance: -; len: 14; v_gene: TRBV5-5; d_gene: -
CDR3aa: CASSYGVSGGETQYF; CDR3nt: TGTGCCAGCAGTTACGGGGTCTCGGGAGGGGAGACCCAGTACTTC; j_gene: TRBJ2-5; abundance: many; len: 15; v_gene: TRBV6-5; d_gene: TRBD2
CDR3aa: CASSVDGSGGDEQFF; CDR3nt: TGTGCCAGCAGCGTAGATGGTAGCGGAGGGGATGAGCAGTTCTTC; j_gene: TRBJ2-1; abundance: -; len: 15; v_gene: TRBV9; d_gene: -
CDR3aa: CASSYAGQRYEQYF; CDR3nt: TGTGCCAGCAGCTACGCAGGCCAAAGGTACGAGCAGTACTTC; j_gene: TRBJ2-7; abundance: once; len: 14; v_gene: TRBV7-2; d_gene: -
CDR3aa: CSVEPEQSYTGEQYF; CDR3nt: TGCAGCGTTGAACCCGAACAGTCCTACACGGGAGAGCAGTACTTC; j_gene: TRBJ2-7; abundance: -; len: 15; v_gene: TRBV29-1; d_gene: -
CDR3aa: CASSPGSGSYNEQFF; CDR3nt: TGTGCCAGCAGCCCCGGGTCCGGCTCCTACAATGAGCAGTTCTTC; j_gene: TRBJ2-1; abundance: once; len: 15; v_gene: TRBV7-9; d_gene: -
CDR3aa: CASSLEGASGELFF; CDR3nt: TGCGCCAGCAGCCTTGAGGGAGCTTCCGGGGAGCTGTTTTTT; j_gene: TRBJ2-2; abundance: few; len: 14; v_gene: TRBV4-1; d_gene: -
CDR3aa: CASSHLAGASYEQYF; CDR3nt: TGCGCCAGCAGCCATTTAGCGGGAGCCTCCTACGAGCAGTACTTC; j_gene: TRBJ2-7; abundance: -; len: 15; v_gene: TRBV4-3; d_gene: TRBD2
CDR3aa: CASSSEPPSSYNEQFF; CDR3nt: TGTGCCAGCAGCTCAGAACCTCCGAGCTCCTACAATGAGCAGTTCTTC; j_gene: TRBJ2-1; abundance: -; len: 16; v_gene: TRBV7-9; d_gene: -
CDR3aa: CASNTGPYSNQPQHF; CDR3nt: TGTGCCAGCAACACGGGACCTTATAGCAATCAGCCCCAGCATTTT; j_gene: TRBJ1-5; abundance: -; len: 15; v_gene: TRBV6-6; d_gene: -
CDR3aa: CASSIGTGEWVNEQFF; CDR3nt: TGTGCCAGCAGCATAGGGACAGGGGAGTGGGTCAATGAGCAGTTCTTC; j_gene: TRBJ2-1; abundance: -; len: 16; v_gene: TRBV7-8; d_gene: TRBD1
CDR3aa: CASSQKPGLAEYF; CDR3nt: TGTGCCAGCAGCCAAAAACCGGGACTAGCGGAATACTTC; j_gene: TRBJ2-4; abundance: -; len: 13; v_gene: TRBV7-8; d_gene: TRBD2
CDR3aa: CSVGGLPRFF; CDR3nt: TGCAGCGTAGGGGGGTTGCCCAGGTTCTTC; j_gene: TRBJ2-1; abundance: once; len: 10; v_gene: TRBV29-1; d_gene: -
CDR3aa: CASSVSGRGSGEQYF; CDR3nt: TGTGCCAGCAGCGTTAGCGGGAGGGGGTCTGGAGAGCAGTACTTC; j_gene: TRBJ2-7; abundance: -; len: 15; v_gene: TRBV9; d_gene: TRBD2
CDR3aa: CASSLVASQETQYF; CDR3nt: TGTGCCAGCAGCTTAGTGGCTAGCCAAGAGACCCAGTACTTC; j_gene: TRBJ2-5; abundance: -; len: 14; v_gene: TRBV11-2; d_gene: -
CDR3aa: CASSPRGSTDTQYF; CDR3nt: TGCGCCAGCAGTCCCCGGGGTTCCACAGATACGCAGTATTTT; j_gene: TRBJ2-3; abundance: -; len: 14; v_gene: TRBV5-1; d_gene: -
CDR3aa: CASSPTGFGQYF; CDR3nt: TGTGCCAGCAGCCCGACAGGGTTCGGGCAGTACTTC; j_gene: TRBJ2-7; abundance: -; len: 12; v_gene: TRBV14; d_gene: TRBD1
CDR3aa: CASSGDGVGQNGYTF; CDR3nt: TGTGCCAGCAGCGGCGATGGGGTAGGACAGAATGGCTACACCTTC; j_gene: TRBJ1-2; abundance: -; len: 15; v_gene: TRBV9; d_gene: -
CDR3aa: CASSSGLAGGKTQYF; CDR3nt: TGTGCCAGCAGCTCGGGACTAGCGGGAGGGAAGACCCAGTACTTC; j_gene: TRBJ2-5; abundance: -; len: 15; v_gene: TRBV13; d_gene: TRBD2
CDR3aa: CASSSSQSSYNEQFF; CDR3nt: TGTGCCAGCAGCTCTTCACAAAGCTCCTACAATGAGCAGTTCTTC; j_gene: TRBJ2-1; abundance: -; len: 15; v_gene: TRBV7-9; d_gene: -
CDR3aa: CASSLYNGKSNTEAFF; CDR3nt: TGTGCTAGCAGCTTATACAACGGAAAATCGAACACTGAAGCTTTCTTT; j_gene: TRBJ1-1; abundance: -; len: 16; v_gene: TRBV7-7; d_gene: -
CDR3aa: CADWWAIYEQYF; CDR3nt: TGCGCCGACTGGTGGGCAATCTACGAGCAGTACTTC; j_gene: TRBJ2-7; abundance: -; len: 12; v_gene: TRBV10-1; d_gene: -
CDR3aa: CASSEGRWVTGNTIYF; CDR3nt: TGTGCCAGCAGTGAAGGTCGGTGGGTTACTGGAAACACCATATATTTT; j_gene: TRBJ1-3; abundance: -; len: 16; v_gene: TRBV6-1; d_gene: -
CDR3aa: CASGRTVTDTQYF; CDR3nt: TGTGCTAGTGGCAGGACAGTCACAGATACGCAGTATTTT; j_gene: TRBJ2-3; abundance: -; len: 13; v_gene: TRBV12-5; d_gene: -
CDR3aa: CASSLDLSTASYEQYF; CDR3nt: TGTGCCAGCAGCTTAGATCTCTCGACAGCCTCCTACGAGCAGTACTTC; j_gene: TRBJ2-7; abundance: -; len: 16; v_gene: TRBV11-2; d_gene: -
CDR3aa: CASSLSRANVLTF; CDR3nt: TGTGCCAGCAGTTTATCTAGGGCCAACGTCCTGACTTTC; j_gene: TRBJ2-6; abundance: -; len: 13; v_gene: TRBV27; d_gene: -
CDR3aa: CASSFFLSPPASTDTQYF; CDR3nt: TGTGCCAGCAGCTTTTTTCTGTCCCCCCCGGCGAGCACAGATACGCAGTATTTT; j_gene: TRBJ2-3; abundance: -; len: 18; v_gene: TRBV7-9; d_gene: -